This T cell receptor (beta chain) was retrieved from a study of CD8 T cells in Susac syndrome. The sequenced target, TCR beta, came from blood CD8+ and CD4+ T cells. The CD8+ and CD4+ T cells were negatively isolated, with the TEMRA cells enriched by FACS. A quantity of about 0.5 to 1 ug RNA underwent reverse transcription using random hexamers. Amplification of TCR beta CDR3 spanned 54 Vbeta and 13 Jbeta via immunoSEQ multiplex PCR. TCRdb re-called the immunoSEQ multiplex PCR reads through MiXCR, storing one row per CDR3 protein. This table holds about 400,000 distinct CDR3 sequences, more than 80% found once. This CDR3 spans 15 amino acids. The germline V gene encodes CDR1 MNHEY and CDR2 SMNVEV (reference sequence). J gave up 3 bases and V 5 bases, and 6 bases lay outside the gene matches.

The specimen sequenced was CD8+ T cells from PBMCs. The TCR was taken from a human donor with multiple sclerosis. V gene TRBV27 combines with J gene TRBJ1-5; TRBD1 matches 8 bases. This chain's CDR3 is CASSPTGGPNQPQHF. In nucleotides, the CDR3 is TGTGCCAGCAGTCCTACAGGGGGGCCCAATCAGCCCCAGCATTTT.